This passage covers 31 T cell receptor beta chains from one sample sequenced in a study of T cells in women clearing cervical HPV infection. Sequenced by immunoSEQ multiplex PCR; TCRdb stores in-frame clones only, minus some. The table for this sample gives some 41,000 clones. Sequenced: blood buffy coat. These TCRs come from a woman between 18 and 69 years old with a cervical HPV16 infection that either progressed to CIN3+ or cleared (not recorded which).

About this clone: The CDR3 end is not reached by the read, which stops 3 residues before it; the germline J gene fills it in. The J gene is TRBJ1-2, the V gene TRBV20-1; 9 bases fit TRBD1. Germline V gene data show CDR1 as DFQATT and CDR2 as SNEGSKA (reference sequence). The CDR3 totals 16 residues. The J segment lost 0 bases and the V segment lost 0 bases, leaving 5 bases of the junction unmatched. The DNA read from the CDR3 is TGCAGTGCTAGAGATCGGGACAGGGCTTCTAACTATGGC. Protein product: CSARDRDRASNYG. The complete CDR3 sequence is CSARDRDRASNYGYTF.

The sequenced part of the CDR3 DNA is TGTGCCAGTAGTAGCCCACGACTAGCGGGGGGGCCAGGTGAG. It specifies CASSSPRLAGGPGE. The whole CDR3 region reads CASSSPRLAGGPGEQFF. The chain is built from TRBV19 and TRBJ2-1; 14 bases align to TRBD2. The read ends 3 residues before the CDR3 terminus; that terminus is restored from the germline J gene. The CDR3 spans 17 residues. Germline CDR1 reads LNHDA; CDR2 reads SQIVND (reference sequence). V lost 4 bases, J lost 9 bases, and 11 bases stayed unmatched.

Regarding this clone: The read halts 3 residues ahead of the CDR3 end, with the missing end drawn from the germline J gene. The rearrangement joins TRBV13 to TRBJ1-5, with D perhaps TRBD1 (5 bases). V gave up 3 bases and J gave up 6 bases, with 12 bases separating them. Germline CDR1 is PRHDT and CDR2 is FYEKMQ (reference sequence). This CDR3 has 14 amino acids. The sequenced CDR3 bases are TGTGCCAGCAGCTTGGGGCCAGGGAGTCAGCCC. This codes for CASSLGPGSQP. In full, the CDR3 is CASSLGPGSQPQHF.

With regard to this clone: The observed sequence ends 3 residues before the CDR3 terminus, with the missing tail filled in from the germline J gene. The chain links TRBV7-4 to TRBJ2-1; 7 bases match TRBD2. The CDR3 has 16 residues. With V trimmed by 4 bases and J by 4 bases, 10 bases remained unmatched. Looked up from germline, CDR1 is SGHVT and CDR2 is SQSDAQ. CDR3 bases read: TGTGCCAGCAGCTCCACCCGTTGGGGGGGGTACAATGAG. Translating gives CASSSTRWGGYNE. The full-length CDR3 reads as CASSSTRWGGYNEQFF.

A note on this clone: The read falls 3 residues short of the CDR3 end, and the missing part is taken from the germline J gene. The chain joins TRBV7-9 to TRBJ1-1, with D hard to call. The CDR3 consists of 14 residues. CDR1 is SEHNR and CDR2 is FQNEAQ in the germline V gene (reference sequence). The sequenced CDR3 bases are TGTGCCAGCAGCTTAGTCGATCAGGAAGAGACC. It specifies CASSLVDQEET. The full CDR3 sequence reads CASSLVDQEETAFF.

CDR3 DNA, as far as it was read: TGTGCCAGCAGCCGACTAGCGGGAGATGGCAATGAG. It is translated as CASSRLAGDGNE. The whole CDR3 sequence is CASSRLAGDGNEQFF. This sequence joins TRBV7-8 and TRBJ2-1, with TRBD2 identical over 12 bases. The read comes to an end 3 residues before the CDR3 does, leaving the germline J gene to fill in the end. This CDR3 region has 15 residues. The germline gives CDR1 SGHVS, CDR2 FQNEAQ. V lost 5 bases and J lost 6; bases outside the gene matches: 5.

On this clone: The sequence runs out 3 residues before the end of the CDR3; the remainder is reconstructed from the germline J gene. The rearrangement joins TRBV5-1 to TRBJ1-1; possibly TRBD1 for D (5 bases). V shed 0 bases and J shed 1 base, with 7 bases lying between them. The CDR3 extends over 14 amino acids. Per germline, CDR1 SGHRS and CDR2 YFSETQ. The covered CDR3 bases are TGCGCCAGCAGCTTGGGACAGAAGAACACTGAA. Amino acids: CASSLGQKNTE. The entire CDR3 protein reads CASSLGQKNTEAFF.

On this clone: The read ends 3 residues before the CDR3 terminus; that terminus is restored from the germline J gene. The rearrangement joins TRBV20-1 to TRBJ1-1, with TRBD1 matching over 8 bases. The CDR3 is 15 residues long. Unmatched junction bases numbered 8, after V lost 0 bases and J lost 5 bases. The germline gives CDR1 DFQATT, CDR2 SNEGSKA (reference sequence). The CDR3 bases that were read are TGCAGTGCTAGAGATCCAGGGGGCGATGGGACTGAA. Encoded protein: CSARDPGGDGTE. The CDR3 reads in full as CSARDPGGDGTEAFF.

As concerns this clone: The sequenced fragment ends 3 residues before the CDR3 boundary, so the rest is inferred from the germline J gene. The chain joins TRBV12-3 or TRBV12-4 to TRBJ1-4; D is unresolved. The CDR3 is 14 residues long. Trimming cost V 4 bases and J 6 bases, with 12 bases left between them. The CDR3 loop is CASSSGGLHEKLFF. Partial CDR3 DNA: TGTGCCAGCAGTTCGGGCGGGTTGCATGAAAAA.

Remarks on this clone: The read finishes 3 residues shy of the CDR3 end, and the germline J gene is used to complete it. The chain recombines TRBV20-1 with TRBJ2-1, with 11 bases that match TRBD2. The germline CDR1 and CDR2 sequences are DFQATT and SNEGSKA (reference sequence). With 1 base clipped from V and 5 bases from J, the junction kept 7 bases outside the gene matches. This CDR3 comprises 16 residues. CDR3 protein: CSARGRGTSGHNEQFF. The covered CDR3 bases are TGCAGTGCTAGAGGGCGTGGGACTAGCGGCCACAATGAG.

With regard to this clone: The read ends 3 residues before the CDR3 terminus; that terminus is restored from the germline J gene. Other DNA sequences within the sample encode an identical CDR3. This chain connects TRBV7-9 to TRBJ1-2; no reliable D call. Deletions cut 3 bases from V and 4 bases from J, with 3 bases between. In germline, CDR1 is SEHNR, CDR2 FQNEAQ (reference sequence). CDR3 length: 11 amino acids. The CDR3 DNA, read in part, is TGTGCCAGCAGCTTTATCTATGGC. It encodes CASSFIYG. The CDR3 in full is CASSFIYGYTF.

Regarding this clone: The read stops 3 residues short of the end of the CDR3; the missing end is completed from the germline J gene. Within the sample, other DNA sequences also encode this same CDR3. The genes are TRBV12-3 or TRBV12-4 and TRBJ2-3, with a weak D call TRBD2 (5 bases). Trimming removed 2 bases at V and 1 base at J, with 7 bases between. The CDR3 has 14 residues. CDR3 sequence reads: CASSLSGGTDTQYF. Incomplete CDR3 DNA: TGTGCCAGCAGTTTATCCGGGGGCACAGATACG.

About this clone: The sequenced fragment ends 3 residues before the CDR3 boundary, so the rest is inferred from the germline J gene. The chain carries TRBV20-1 and TRBJ2-1; 11 nucleotides agree with TRBD2. From germline, CDR1 is DFQATT and CDR2 SNEGSKA (reference sequence). Trimming at V came to 2 bases and at J to 9 bases, leaving 21 bases not matched to a gene. CDR3 length: 19 amino acids. Partial CDR3 DNA: TGCAGTGCTAGACCCTCAGTCGTGGGGGCGACGACTAGCGGGACTGAG. It is translated as CSARPSVVGATTSGTE. The whole CDR3 reads CSARPSVVGATTSGTEQFF.

Concerning this clone: Coverage ceases 3 residues before the CDR3 finishes, and the germline J gene fills in the end. V gene TRBV20-1 combines with J gene TRBJ2-7; possibly TRBD1 for D (5 bases). Trimming took off 4 bases at V and 2 bases at J, with 12 bases between the two ends. Germline lookup yields CDR1 DFQATT and CDR2 SNEGSKA (reference sequence). The CDR3 runs to 13 residues. This CDR3 reads CSAISDSPYEQYF. The CDR3 bases that were read are TGCAGTGCTATCTCAGACAGCCCCTACGAG.

CDR3 sequence: CASSYLAVQETQYF. The CDR3 bases that were read are TGTGCCAGCAGTTACCTAGCGGTCCAAGAGACC. This chain connects TRBV2 to TRBJ2-5; 7 nucleotides match TRBD2. The read stops 3 residues short of the end of the CDR3; the missing end is completed from the germline J gene. Per germline, CDR1 SNHLY and CDR2 FYNNEI. V gave up 5 bases and J gave up 1 base; unmatched junction bases: 4. The CDR3 loop spans 14 amino acids.

With respect to this clone: Read data end 3 residues before the CDR3 end; the end is taken from the germline J gene. The chain employs TRBV9 and TRBJ1-3, with 8 bases identical to TRBD1. The trim removed 3 bases at V and 3 bases at J, leaving 8 bases unmatched. The CDR3 is 16 amino acids. CDR1 and CDR2 from the germline V gene are SGDLS and YYNGEE. The CDR3 protein is CASSETYRGFGNTIYF. The sequenced CDR3 bases are TGTGCCAGCAGCGAGACCTACAGGGGGTTTGGAAACACC.

Comment on this clone: Read data end 3 residues before the CDR3 end; the end is taken from the germline J gene. The chain uses TRBV10-3 and TRBJ2-5; 8 bases line up with TRBD2. The CDR3 covers 16 residues. The V gene end was trimmed by 5 bases and the J gene end by 1 base; junction bases not matched to a gene: 9. Germline values: CDR1 ENHRY, CDR2 SYGVKD. The CDR3 region is CAISSSLTSVQETQYF. CDR3 DNA, as far as it was read: TGTGCCATCAGTAGCTCCCTGACTAGCGTCCAAGAGACC.

Turning to this clone: The missing CDR3 end, 3 residues past where the read stops, is filled in from the germline J gene. The chain carries TRBV20-1 and TRBJ1-4; D uncertain. This CDR3 region has 11 residues. The V gene lost 5 bases and the J gene lost 8 bases, with 9 bases spanning the gap. Germline V lookup: CDR1 DFQATT, CDR2 SNEGSKA (reference sequence). Partial CDR3 DNA: TGCAGTGCTGAAACGGGGGAAAAA. This codes for CSAETGEK. The full CDR3 reads CSAETGEKLFF.

As concerns this clone: The CDR3 end is not reached by the read, which stops 3 residues before it; the germline J gene fills it in. The V call is TRBV28, the J call TRBJ2-3; a possible D gene is TRBD1 (6 bases). Trimming removed 5 bases from V and 3 bases from J, with 12 bases in between. The CDR3 loop spans 14 amino acids. CDR1 is MDHEN, CDR2 SYDVKM, per germline. The covered CDR3 bases are TGTGCCAGCAGTCAGGACCAGGGGACAGATACG. The encoded protein is CASSQDQGTDT. The full-length CDR3 reads as CASSQDQGTDTQYF.

Comment on this clone: With the read ending 3 residues before the CDR3 end, the germline J gene is used to fill in that end. This chain connects TRBV13 to TRBJ2-5; perhaps TRBD1 as D (6 bases). V lost 5 bases and J lost 1, with 11 bases in between. Germline CDR1 is PRHDT and CDR2 is FYEKMQ (reference sequence). The CDR3 is 14 residues long. CDR3 sequence reads: CASSMRTVQETQYF. The CDR3 bases that were read are TGTGCCAGCAGCATGAGGACAGTCCAAGAGACC.

About this clone: Coverage ceases 3 residues before the CDR3 finishes, and the germline J gene fills in the end. The rearrangement links TRBV5-1 to TRBJ1-4, with 7 bases matching TRBD1. Germline assignment: CDR1 SGHRS and CDR2 YFSETQ. This CDR3 contains 14 residues. After removal of 4 bases from V and 5 bases from J, the junction contained 5 bases not matched to a gene. CDR3 sequence reads: CASSTGQRNEKLFF. The sequenced part of the CDR3 DNA is TGCGCCAGCAGCACGGGACAGCGGAATGAAAAA.

Comments on this clone: Sequencing ends 3 residues short of the CDR3 end; the germline J gene provides the rest. The chain couples TRBV29-1 to TRBJ2-3; TRBD2 aligns across 11 bases. The CDR3 is made up of 15 amino acids. Germline V gives CDR1 SQVTM, CDR2 ANQGSEA. V was pared by 6 bases and J by 4 bases, with 9 bases of the junction left unmatched. The sequenced part of the CDR3 DNA is TGCAGCGTAACCTTAGCGGGGGGGCCGGCAGATACG. It specifies CSVTLAGGPADT. The whole CDR3 sequence reads CSVTLAGGPADTQYF.

Comments on this clone: The read ends 3 residues early relative to the CDR3; the germline J gene fills the gap. V gene TRBV19 combines with J gene TRBJ1-2; 7 positions match TRBD1. In germline, CDR1 is LNHDA, CDR2 SQIVND (reference sequence). The CDR3 is made up of 15 amino acids. V gave up 4 bases and J gave up 4 bases; unmatched junction bases: 9. The CDR3 here is CASSKSRDSRYGYTF. Partial CDR3 DNA: TGTGCCAGTAGTAAAAGCCGGGACAGCCGCTATGGC.

As for this clone: The missing CDR3 end, 3 residues past where the read stops, is filled in from the germline J gene. This chain connects TRBV2 to TRBJ2-1; 13 bases agree with TRBD2. Trimming took 3 bases from V and 6 from J; bases not matched to a gene: 2. The CDR3 loop spans 15 amino acids. CDR1 is SNHLY and CDR2 is FYNNEI in the germline V gene. CDR3 DNA, as far as it was read: TGTGCCAGCAGTGAGAGGACTAGCGGGAGCAATGAG. Translation gives CASSERTSGSNE. Given in full, the CDR3 is CASSERTSGSNEQFF.

As regards this clone: The read terminates 3 residues ahead of where the CDR3 ends, so the germline J gene completes it. V usage is TRBV20-1 and J usage is TRBJ2-7; TRBD1 agrees at 7 bases. Per germline, CDR1 DFQATT and CDR2 SNEGSKA (reference sequence). The CDR3 totals 13 residues. V lost 6 bases, J lost 2 bases, and 7 bases stayed unmatched. The CDR3 bases that were read are TGCAGTGCCCGGACAGGTTTTGCCTACGAG. Encoded protein: CSARTGFAYE. The whole CDR3 is CSARTGFAYEQYF.

Here the CDR3 reads CASEGTSSTDTQYF. Incomplete CDR3 DNA: TGTGCCAGCGAGGGGACTAGCAGCACAGATACG. The chain links TRBV2 to TRBJ2-3; 9 nucleotides align to TRBD2. The read ends 3 residues early relative to the CDR3; the germline J gene fills the gap. Trimming cost V 8 bases and J 0 bases; bases outside gene matches: 3. CDR3 length: 14 amino acids. CDR1 and CDR2 from the germline V gene are SNHLY and FYNNEI.

As regards this clone: The read ends 3 residues shy of where the CDR3 ends; the end is completed using the germline J gene. This rearrangement joins TRBV4-2 to TRBJ1-1, with a tentative D call TRBD1 (5 bases). Germline V gene lookup returns CDR1 LGHNA and CDR2 YNFKEQ. V was cut by 1 base and J by 0 bases, with 12 bases left in between. The CDR3 is 16 amino acids. The CDR3 here is CASSQVQQVMNTEAFF. The part of the CDR3 DNA that was read is TGTGCCAGCAGCCAAGTCCAACAGGTCATGAACACTGAA.

Turning to this clone: The read halts 3 residues ahead of the CDR3 end, with the missing end drawn from the germline J gene. The rearrangement uses TRBV20-1 and TRBJ1-2; tentatively, D is TRBD1 (6 bases). Trimming took off 1 base at V and 5 bases at J, with 17 bases between the two ends. CDR3 size: 15 residues. The V gene's germline CDR1 is DFQATT and CDR2 SNEGSKA (reference sequence). CDR3 amino acids: CSARASQGFTYGYTF. Incomplete CDR3 DNA: TGCAGTGCTAGAGCTTCACAGGGTTTCACATATGGC.

With regard to this clone: The read falls 3 residues short of the CDR3 end, and the missing part is taken from the germline J gene. The rearrangement joins TRBV4-1 to TRBJ2-5, with 11 bases matching TRBD2. Germline assignment: CDR1 MGHRA and CDR2 YSYEKL. After removal of 0 bases from V and 5 bases from J, the junction contained 8 bases not matched to a gene. The CDR3 is 17 amino acids. The CDR3 bases that were read are TGCGCCAGCAGCCAAGATTGGCTAGCGGGAGGTTGGGAGACC. This codes for CASSQDWLAGGWET. From start to end, the CDR3 is CASSQDWLAGGWETQYF.

A remark on this clone: The DNA ends 3 residues before the CDR3 does, and the rest of the CDR3 is filled in from the germline J gene. The V gene is TRBV7-9, the J gene TRBJ1-6, with TRBD1 matching over 9 bases. This CDR3 spans 15 amino acids. Germline loops: CDR1 SEHNR, CDR2 FQNEAQ (reference sequence). V was clipped by 5 bases and J by 9 bases; unmatched bases: 8. This CDR3 reads CASSPSDRGSSPLHF. Partial CDR3 DNA: TGTGCCAGCAGCCCCTCAGACAGGGGGAGTTCACCC.

As to this clone: Coverage ceases 3 residues before the CDR3 finishes, and the germline J gene fills in the end. This chain links TRBV7-9 with TRBJ1-2; 11 nucleotides match TRBD1. The CDR3 totals 13 residues. Per the germline V gene, CDR1 is SEHNR and CDR2 is FQNEAQ (reference sequence). The covered CDR3 bases are TGTGCCAGCAGCTTTGGGGACAGGGGGTAT. Protein: CASSFGDRGY. The entire CDR3 sequence reads CASSFGDRGYYTF.